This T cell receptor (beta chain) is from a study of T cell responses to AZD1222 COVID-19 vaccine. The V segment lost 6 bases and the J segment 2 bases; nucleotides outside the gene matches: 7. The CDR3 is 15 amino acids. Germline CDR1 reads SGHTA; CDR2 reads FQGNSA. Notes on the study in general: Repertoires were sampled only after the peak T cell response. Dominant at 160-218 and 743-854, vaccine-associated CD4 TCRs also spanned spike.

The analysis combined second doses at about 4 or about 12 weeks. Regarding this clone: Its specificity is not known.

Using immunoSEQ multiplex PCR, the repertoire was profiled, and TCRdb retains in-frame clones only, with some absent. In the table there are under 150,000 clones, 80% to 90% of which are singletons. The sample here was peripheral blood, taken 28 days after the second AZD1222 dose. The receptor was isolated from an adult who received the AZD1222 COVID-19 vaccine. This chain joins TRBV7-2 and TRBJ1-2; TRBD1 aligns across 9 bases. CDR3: CASRYTGGGNYGYTF. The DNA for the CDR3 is TGTGCCAGCAGGTACACAGGGGGCGGAAACTATGGCTACACCTTC.